Described below is a single T cell receptor beta chain sequence and its context. The sample belongs to a study of blood T cell repertoires in COVID-19. Study overall: Researchers got acute and convalescent COVID-19 samples from the United States, Italy and Spain. PBMCs, B-cell-depleted T cells, or T cells were the source of the cDNA or gDNA that made up the material.

The CDR3 length is 15 residues. V was clipped by 3 bases and J by 6 bases, with 16 bases between them. The germline V gene encodes CDR1 MNHNS and CDR2 SASEGT. Original handling: Reference gene primer amplification yielded estimated nucleated cell counts. TCRdb keeps only in-frame clones here, not all; method: immunoSEQ multiplex PCR. From that table come the V and J calls and clone size; the DNA was used to work out D and trimming. The sample gives about 380,000 clones, roughly 85% of which show up once; 3.5% to 4% is in the top ten. The source of this sequence is a woman aged 18-29 years with acute or convalescent COVID-19. This chain connects TRBV6-1 to TRBJ2-3, with D tentatively TRBD1 (5 bases). The specimen sequenced was peripheral blood. The CDR3 sequence is CASSDSWGGADTQYF. CDR3 DNA sequence: TGTGCCAGCAGTGATTCCTGGGGTGGGGCCGATACGCAGTATTTT.